These 6 T cell receptor beta chains were all obtained from the same sample, sequenced in a study of T cells in localized non-small cell lung cancer. The method was immunoSEQ multiplex PCR; TCRdb's version includes in-frame clones alone and lacks a portion of them. Here the sample spans over 40,000 clones, 65% to 85% being singletons. The source was peripheral blood mononuclear cells, collected before any cancer treatment. The receptor source for this set is a man aged 35-69 years with stage III lung adenocarcinoma.

J is TRBJ2-1 and V is TRBV11-1; D is possibly TRBD1 (6 bases). V lost 7 bases, J lost 0 bases, and 10 bases lay in between. Germline V CDR1 and CDR2: SGHAT, FQDESV (reference sequence). CDR3 length: 14 residues. The CDR3 DNA follows: TGTGCCAGCACCGACAGGAGCTCCTACAATGAGCAGTTCTTC. Protein product: CASTDRSSYNEQFF.

The V gene is TRBV7-9, the J gene TRBJ1-5; D unresolved. V was trimmed by 5 bases and J by 7 bases, leaving 12 bases between them. The CDR3 runs 13 residues. CDR1 and CDR2 (germline): SEHNR, FQNEAQ (reference sequence). The CDR3 region is CASSAEGRQPQHF. In DNA, the CDR3 is TGTGCCAGCAGCGCTGAGGGCAGACAGCCCCAGCATTTT.

The rearrangement uses TRBV7-9 and TRBJ1-2; tentative D call: TRBD1 (5 bases). With 4 bases removed from V and 4 bases from J, the gap between germline ends came to 16 bases. Germline assignment: CDR1 SEHNR and CDR2 FQNEAQ (reference sequence). The CDR3 runs to 15 residues. The chain's CDR3 is CASSSWTSERYGYTF. Written as DNA, the CDR3 is TGTGCCAGCAGCTCTTGGACATCGGAGCGCTATGGCTACACCTTC.

This chain joins TRBV9 and TRBJ2-2; TRBD1 matches at 9 bases. V shed 4 bases, J shed 6 bases, and the junction held 4 bases outside the gene matches. The CDR3 spans 14 residues. Germline V gene lookup returns CDR1 SGDLS and CDR2 YYNGEE. CDR3 region: CASSLQGAAGELFF. CDR3 nucleotide sequence: TGTGCCAGCAGCCTACAGGGGGCCGCCGGGGAGCTGTTTTTT.

This clone was detected once. This chain joins TRBV4-1 and TRBJ1-3, with a tentative D call TRBD1 (5 bases). The CDR3 runs 17 residues. V shed 4 bases and J shed 0 bases, with 16 bases lying between them. CDR1 and CDR2 (germline): MGHRA, YSYEKL. In DNA, the CDR3 is TGCGCCAGCAGCCTGTCAGGGCATAGTTACTCTGGAAACACCATATATTTT. This translates into CASSLSGHSYSGNTIYF.

This chain joins TRBV25-1 and TRBJ1-1, with a weak D call TRBD1 (5 bases). The germline V and J ends were trimmed by 6 bases and 3 bases, with 11 bases remaining between them. The CDR3 has 13 residues. CDR1 is MGHDK and CDR2 is SYGVNS in the germline V gene. CDR3 protein: CASRGRDYTEAFF. The DNA for the CDR3 is TGTGCCAGCAGGGGGAGGGACTACACTGAAGCTTTCTTT.